These 31 T cell receptor beta chains came from one sample sequenced in a study of T cell responses to AZD1222 COVID-19 vaccine. Some clones are missing from TCRdb's copy, which holds only in-frame ones; the method was immunoSEQ multiplex PCR. The sample includes about 84,000 clones, roughly 85% of them seen just once. The sample here was peripheral blood, taken 28 days after the second AZD1222 dose. The receptors here all came from an adult who received the AZD1222 COVID-19 vaccine.

The chain recombines TRBV7-9 with TRBJ1-3; D is unclear. This CDR3 region has 14 residues. V was pared by 5 bases and J by 0 bases, with 8 bases between. Germline CDR1 is SEHNR and CDR2 is FQNEAQ (reference sequence). The CDR3: CASSRSDSGNTIYF. The CDR3 DNA sequence: TGTGCCAGCAGCCGATCGGACTCTGGAAACACCATATATTTT.

Concerning this clone itself: A junction end diverges from the germline sequence, so it may reflect a read error. The chain couples TRBV6-1 to TRBJ1-5; possibly TRBD1 for D (5 bases). Germline V CDR1 and CDR2: MNHNS, SASEGT. The CDR3 has 11 residues. This CDR3 is CASSDPGRGDF. CDR3 DNA: TGTGCCAGCAGTGATCCTGGTCGAGGGGATTTT.

The chain carries TRBV6-1 and TRBJ2-7, with D possibly TRBD1 on 6 matching bases. The CDR3 has 18 amino acids. Trimming shortened V by 0 bases and J by 1 base, and 19 bases separated the two germline ends. Germline V gene lookup returns CDR1 MNHNS and CDR2 SASEGT. The CDR3 here is CASSEATAQGFVSYEQYF. The CDR3 nucleotides are TGTGCCAGCAGTGAAGCAACCGCACAGGGTTTCGTATCCTACGAGCAGTACTTC.

This rearrangement joins TRBV20-1 to TRBJ2-7; D possibly corresponds to TRBD1 (5 bases). Germline assignment: CDR1 DFQATT and CDR2 SNEGSKA (reference sequence). This CDR3 contains 15 residues. Deletions cut 3 bases from V and 3 bases from J, with 18 bases between. The DNA of the CDR3 is TGCAGTGCTAGTCTCGACAGAAACCCGTACTACGAGCAGTACTTC. Its protein product is CSASLDRNPYYEQYF.

The CDR3 bases are TGCAGCGTTGAAGATCCCGGGGGCTCTGGAAACACCATATATTTT. Its translation is CSVEDPGGSGNTIYF. The V and J genes are TRBV29-1 and TRBJ1-3; D is perhaps TRBD1 (5 bases). The germline gives CDR1 SQVTM, CDR2 ANQGSEA. Trimming removed 0 bases at V and 0 bases at J, with 9 bases between. The CDR3 totals 15 residues.

The V call is TRBV9, the J call TRBJ1-6; D gene uncertain. Germline CDR1 reads SGDLS; CDR2 reads YYNGEE. The CDR3 consists of 13 residues. The ends were cut back, 4 bases at V and 7 bases at J, with 9 bases in the middle. CDR3 in DNA: TGTGCCAGCAGCTCAGGACCGAATTCACCCCTCCACTTT. Translation: CASSSGPNSPLHF.

This chain connects TRBV19 to TRBJ2-7; 7 bases agree with TRBD2. The J segment lost 4 bases and the V segment lost 3 bases, leaving 3 bases of the junction unmatched. The CDR3 is made up of 13 amino acids. Germline values: CDR1 LNHDA, CDR2 SQIVND (reference sequence). The DNA for the CDR3 is TGTGCCAGTAGTATCAGGGAGGGGTACGAGCAGTACTTC. It codes for CASSIREGYEQYF.

In its sample, this clone was seen a few times. The same CDR3 arises from other DNA sequences in this sample as well. The genes are TRBV5-6 and TRBJ1-6, with D unresolved. From germline, CDR1 is SGHDT and CDR2 YYEEEE. V lost 2 bases and J lost 4, with 7 bases in between. The CDR3 extends over 14 amino acids. The CDR3, as DNA: TGTGCCAGCAGCTTAGCCGGGTATAATTCACCCCTCCACTTT. This gives the protein CASSLAGYNSPLHF.

V and J are TRBV15 and TRBJ1-1; D gene ambiguous. The germline CDR1 and CDR2 sequences are LNHNV and YYDKDF (reference sequence). CDR3 size: 15 residues. V lost 3 bases to trimming and J lost 0 bases, with 11 bases between them. Here the CDR3 DNA reads TGTGCCACCAGCAGGGGGTTCGGTATGAACACTGAAGCTTTCTTT. Its protein is CATSRGFGMNTEAFF.

This clone was seen a few times. This chain uses TRBV29-1 with TRBJ1-1; possibly TRBD1 for D (5 bases). V lost 3 bases to trimming and J lost 4 bases, with 9 bases between them. CDR1 is SQVTM and CDR2 is ANQGSEA in the germline V gene. This CDR3 is built from 12 residues. In nucleotides, the CDR3 is TGCAGCGTTGAGGCAGGGATCACTGAAGCTTTCTTT. Encoded protein: CSVEAGITEAFF.

The chain is built from TRBV29-1 and TRBJ2-2; possibly TRBD1 for D (5 bases). The CDR3 has 14 residues. Germline V gene lookup returns CDR1 SQVTM and CDR2 ANQGSEA. The V end was cut by 4 bases, the J end by 4 bases, with 13 bases between. CDR3 sequence (DNA): TGCAGCGTTGGGCGGCAGGGATCCACCGGGGAGCTGTTTTTT. This encodes CSVGRQGSTGELFF.

This chain uses TRBV7-9 with TRBJ2-1, with 9 positions matching TRBD2. CDR1 is SEHNR and CDR2 is FQNEAQ in the germline V gene (reference sequence). V gave up 6 bases and J gave up 0 bases; unmatched junction bases: 6. There are 16 residues in the CDR3. CDR3: CASSMTSGSSYNEQFF. The DNA of the CDR3 is TGTGCCAGCAGTATGACTAGCGGTAGCTCCTACAATGAGCAGTTCTTC.

The V call is TRBV3-1 (or the pseudogene TRBV3-2), the J call TRBJ2-3; possible D gene TRBD2, 7 bases. The CDR3 has 16 amino acids. The V end was cut by 2 bases, the J end by 1 base, with 13 bases between. Germline V gene lookup returns CDR1 LGHDT and CDR2 YNNKEL (reference sequence). CDR3 sequence (DNA): TGTGCCAGCAGCCAACAAGGGGGGAGGGGCACAGATACGCAGTATTTT. It is translated as CASSQQGGRGTDTQYF.

V is TRBV19 and J is TRBJ1-5; 7 bases are a match to TRBD1. V was pared by 5 bases and J by 2 bases, with 9 bases of the junction left unmatched. The V gene's germline CDR1 is LNHDA and CDR2 SQIVND (reference sequence). The CDR3 runs 16 residues. CDR3 region: CASSLTGSGGNQPQHF. The CDR3 nucleotides are TGTGCCAGTAGTCTGACAGGGTCCGGGGGCAATCAGCCCCAGCATTTT.

This chain uses TRBV7-9 with TRBJ1-2, with D unclear. CDR3 length: 16 residues. The germline gives CDR1 SEHNR, CDR2 FQNEAQ (reference sequence). V lost 1 base and J lost 8, with 20 bases in between. The CDR3 DNA reads TGTGCCAGCAGCTTAGGAGGCGGGCAGCCCGTTCGGGGCTACACCTTC. Translation: CASSLGGGQPVRGYTF.

The chain links TRBV19 to TRBJ2-5, with D possibly matching TRBD1 (6 bases). In germline, CDR1 is LNHDA, CDR2 SQIVND (reference sequence). Deletions cut 7 bases from V and 5 bases from J, with 14 bases between. This CDR3 is 13 amino acids long. The CDR3 sequence: CASTHRVGETQYF. The CDR3 DNA reads TGTGCCAGTACCCACAGGGTCGGGGAGACCCAGTACTTC.

This clone was seen repeatedly, ten times or more. The CDR3: CASTVSRETEAFF. CDR3 nucleotide sequence: TGTGCCAGCACTGTAAGCAGGGAAACTGAAGCTTTCTTT. The chain joins TRBV2 to TRBJ1-1, with D possibly being TRBD1 (5 bases). The CDR3 covers 13 residues. The germline V and J ends were trimmed by 7 bases and 5 bases, with 14 bases remaining between them. CDR1 is SNHLY, CDR2 FYNNEI, per germline.

The chain is built from TRBV19 and TRBJ2-1; tentatively, D is TRBD1 or TRBD2 (6 bases each). The CDR3 sequence is 16 residues long. Trimming pared 5 bases from V and 2 bases from J, leaving 16 bases between. Per germline, CDR1 LNHDA and CDR2 SQIVND (reference sequence). The CDR3 sequence: CASSPPGAPTYNEQFF. The CDR3 bases are TGTGCCAGTAGTCCCCCGGGGGCGCCTACCTACAATGAGCAGTTCTTC.

The chain employs TRBV28 and TRBJ2-3, with TRBD1 identical over 11 bases. The CDR3 length is 15 residues. The V gene end was trimmed by 4 bases and the J gene end by 6 bases; junction bases not matched to a gene: 6. Germline CDR1 MDHEN, CDR2 SYDVKM. The CDR3 region has the DNA TGTGCCAGCAGTTCATCCGGGACAGGGGGGGATACGCAGTATTTT. Translating gives CASSSSGTGGDTQYF.

V and J are TRBV5-1 and TRBJ1-2; TRBD1 agrees at 9 bases. V was pared by 4 bases and J by 4 bases, with 5 bases of the junction left unmatched. Germline CDR1 and CDR2: SGHRS and YFSETQ. This CDR3 comprises 14 residues. CDR3 sequence (DNA): TGCGCCAGCAGCCCAGGGACAGGGAGCTATGGCTACACCTTC. Translation gives CASSPGTGSYGYTF.

The chain uses TRBV4-2 and TRBJ2-7; TRBD1 agrees at 10 bases. CDR3 length: 19 amino acids. V shed 1 base, J shed 1 base, and the junction held 13 bases outside the gene matches. Germline loops: CDR1 LGHNA, CDR2 YNFKEQ. CDR3 amino acids: CASSQALLGTGAFSYEQYF. The CDR3 DNA reads as TGTGCCAGCAGCCAAGCCCTACTCGGGACAGGGGCCTTTTCCTACGAGCAGTACTTC.

The J gene is TRBJ2-7, the V gene TRBV6-5; D possibly corresponds to TRBD2 (5 bases). Trimming cost V 2 bases and J 3 bases, with 14 bases left between them. The CDR3 is 15 amino acids. Germline loops: CDR1 MNHEY, CDR2 SVGAGI. The CDR3 loop reads CASSYSSAQNYEQYF. The CDR3 DNA sequence: TGTGCCAGCAGTTACAGTAGCGCACAAAACTACGAGCAGTACTTC.

Only one count was recorded for this clone. This chain connects TRBV28 to TRBJ2-7, with D possibly being TRBD2 (6 bases). CDR1 is MDHEN and CDR2 is SYDVKM in the germline V gene. This CDR3 contains 15 residues. Trimming removed 2 bases at V and 3 bases at J, with 14 bases between. CDR3 sequence (DNA): TGTGCCAGCAGTTTACCCCCTAGCGACGTCTACGAGCAGTACTTC. Its translation is CASSLPPSDVYEQYF.

This chain links TRBV18 with TRBJ1-2; no clear D gene. Germline-derived CDR1 and CDR2 are KGHSH and LQKENI. V lost 2 bases and J 0 bases, leaving 13 bases between the germline ends. The length of the CDR3 is 16 residues. CDR3 sequence reads: CASSPNIVESNYGYTF. CDR3 nucleotides: TGTGCCAGCTCACCAAATATAGTCGAGTCTAACTATGGCTACACCTTC. The whole variable domain, filled in from reference TRBV18 and TRBJ1-2, reads NAGVMQNPRHLVRRRGQEARLRCSPMKGHSHVYWYRQLPEEGLKFMVYLQKENIIDESGMPKERFSAEFPKEGPSILRIQQVVRGDSAAYFCASSPNIVESNYGYTFGSGTRLTVV.

This chain connects TRBV19 to TRBJ1-2; the D gene is possibly TRBD1 (5 bases). In germline, CDR1 is LNHDA, CDR2 SQIVND (reference sequence). Trimming removed 3 bases at V and 8 bases at J, with 10 bases between. This CDR3 is built from 12 residues. CDR3 amino acids: CASSMSREGYTF. CDR3 bases: TGTGCCAGTAGTATGTCCAGGGAGGGCTACACCTTC.

V is TRBV5-4 and J is TRBJ1-3; D is uncertain. The germline V and J ends were trimmed by 0 bases and 0 bases, with 7 bases remaining between them. The CDR3 length is 15 residues. Germline CDR1 and CDR2: SGHNT and YYREEE (reference sequence). The CDR3 nucleotides are TGTGCCAGCAGCTTGGTCGGGGACTCTGGAAACACCATATATTTT. Translated, it gives CASSLVGDSGNTIYF.

This chain uses TRBV5-6 with TRBJ1-4, with 11 bases aligning to TRBD1. Germline-derived CDR1 and CDR2 are SGHDT and YYEEEE. The J segment lost 7 bases and the V segment lost 5 bases, leaving 4 bases of the junction unmatched. The length of the CDR3 is 14 residues. CDR3 amino acids: CASRRGTGGEKLFF. DNA for the CDR3: TGTGCCAGCAGGAGGGGGACAGGGGGTGAAAAACTGTTTTTT. Drawing the rest from reference TRBV5-6 and TRBJ1-4, the complete variable domain is DAGVTQSPTHLIKTRGQQVTLRCSPKSGHDTVSWYQQALGQGPQFIFQYYEEEERQRGNFPDRFSGHQFPNYSSELNVNALLLGDSALYLCASRRGTGGEKLFFGSGTQLSVL.

The rearrangement joins TRBV5-6 to TRBJ1-2; D uncertain. Germline CDR1 is SGHDT and CDR2 is YYEEEE. Between the trimmed V and J ends, which lost 4 bases and 7 bases, there was a span of 17 bases. CDR3 size: 14 residues. CDR3 protein: CASSPRFGSGGYTF. The DNA of the CDR3 is TGTGCCAGCAGCCCCCGATTCGGATCGGGTGGCTACACCTTC.

The rearrangement joins TRBV6-1 to TRBJ1-2; tentatively, D is TRBD1 (5 bases). The CDR3 loop spans 13 amino acids. V lost 3 bases, J lost 10 bases, and 15 bases lay in between. Per germline, CDR1 MNHNS and CDR2 SASEGT. The CDR3 here is CASSDRDRGIYTF. CDR3 bases: TGTGCCAGCAGTGACCGGGACCGAGGGATCTACACCTTC.

The chain uses TRBV5-1 and TRBJ2-5; no reliable D call. V lost 2 bases to trimming and J lost 2 bases, with 19 bases between them. The CDR3 is 17 amino acids. CDR1 is SGHRS, CDR2 YFSETQ, per germline. The CDR3 DNA sequence: TGCGCCAGCAGCTTTTCGGGTCCTCGTACTGCTCAAGAGACCCAGTACTTC. Translation gives CASSFSGPRTAQETQYF.

The chain links TRBV15 to TRBJ2-5; D unclear. Germline V gene lookup returns CDR1 LNHNV and CDR2 YYDKDF (reference sequence). V lost 0 bases and J 4 bases, leaving 9 bases between the germline ends. The CDR3 loop spans 14 amino acids. DNA for the CDR3: TGTGCCACCAGCAGAGATGGGTCCCGAGAGACCCAGTACTTC. This translates into CATSRDGSRETQYF.